Shown below are 12 T cell receptor beta chains from a single sample sequenced in a study of regulatory T cells in long-lasting Graves disease. The time point here: newly diagnosed GD, antithyroid drugs for less than 3 months. Researchers made the TCR library from RNA that was extracted from PBMCs. In building TCR beta libraries, iRepertoire HTBI primers were used together with Arm-PCR of CDR3 regions. In TCRdb, the multiplex PCR reads were re-called with MiXCR into one record per CDR3 protein. Of fewer than 650,000 distinct CDR3 sequences in the sample, around 16% are singletons; the top ten hold 12%. The sample was also reused in another study, on T cells in Graves' hyperthyroidism and ophthalmopathy.

The sample was peripheral blood mononuclear cells (PBMCs), taken at new diagnosis, from a patient treated with antithyroid drugs. The receptor set was obtained from a man in his late teens or twenties with Graves disease.

This clonotype was picked up many times. The J gene is TRBJ1-5, the V gene TRBV6-1; possible D gene TRBD1, 5 bases. The CDR3 consists of 14 residues. From germline, CDR1 is MNHNS and CDR2 SASEGT. Between the trimmed V and J ends, which lost 6 bases and 5 bases, there was a span of 14 bases. The CDR3 is CASRKWGGDQPQHF. The CDR3 region has the DNA TGTGCCAGCAGAAAATGGGGGGGTGATCAGCCCCAGCATTTT.

This clonotype came up a few times. The rearrangement joins TRBV6-1 to TRBJ2-7; 9 bases map to TRBD2. This CDR3 contains 13 residues. Germline-derived CDR1 and CDR2 are MNHNS and SASEGT. V was pared by 10 bases and J by 2 bases, with 6 bases of the junction left unmatched. The CDR3 region has the DNA TGTGCCATTAGCGGGGGAGATCCCTACGAGCAGTACTTC. Its translation is CAISGGDPYEQYF.

This clonotype was observed a few times. J is TRBJ2-7 and V is TRBV18; no reliable D call. Looked up from germline, CDR1 is KGHSH and CDR2 is LQKENI. The V and J ends lost 1 base and 6 bases respectively, with 10 bases between them. CDR3 length: 13 amino acids. The CDR3 nucleotides are TGTGCCAGCTCACCACAGGCCGACTCCGAGCAGTACTTC. It specifies CASSPQADSEQYF.

This clonotype was seen only a few times. The junction shows a germline mismatch at one end, possibly a read error. This rearrangement joins TRBV5-1 to TRBJ2-7; TRBD2 agrees at 9 bases. CDR3 length equals 15 residues. The germline V gene encodes CDR1 SGHRS and CDR2 YFSETQ. CDR3 region: CASSPGTSRQDEQYF. CDR3 nucleotide sequence: TGTGCCAGCAGCCCGGGGACTAGCCGCCAGGACGAGCAGTACTTC.

This sequence joins TRBV5-1 and TRBJ2-5; unclear D gene. This CDR3 is built from 16 residues. Deletions cut 1 base from V and 5 bases from J, with 18 bases between. Germline CDR1 and CDR2: SGHRS and YFSETQ. The CDR3 region has the DNA TGCGCCAGCAGCTTGTCCTCAGGACGCCTGGGGGAGACCCAGTACTTC. Protein sequence: CASSLSSGRLGETQYF.

This clonotype was seen many times. The chain joins TRBV10-3 to TRBJ2-3, with 10 positions matching TRBD2. Germline assignment: CDR1 ENHRY and CDR2 SYGVKD. The CDR3 extends over 15 amino acids. The V and J ends lost 10 bases and 0 bases, in that order; junction bases with no gene match: 7. CDR3 residues: CATGGTSESTDTQYF. DNA of the CDR3: TGTGCCACCGGCGGGACTAGCGAGAGCACAGATACGCAGTATTTT.

The chain employs TRBV11-2 and TRBJ1-6; D gene uncertain. This CDR3 region has 13 residues. The V end was cut by 3 bases, the J end by 10 bases, with 10 bases between. CDR1 is SGHAT and CDR2 is FQNNGV in the germline V gene. CDR3 sequence (DNA): TGTGCCAGCAGCTTCGGGGAGCGATCACCCCTCCACTTT. This encodes CASSFGERSPLHF.

Details on this clonotype: In this CDR3 the conserved last residue, phenylalanine or tryptophan, is missing, so a read error is likely. This chain connects TRBV5-1 to TRBJ2-7; D might be TRBD1 or TRBD2, each matching 5 bases. CDR1 SGHRS and CDR2 YFSETQ come from the germline V gene. Trimming cost V 4 bases and J 0 bases, with 11 bases left between them. The CDR3 has 14 amino acids. CDR3 bases: TGCGCCAGCAGCCCGGGACGTTACTCCTACGAGCAGTACCTC. Its protein is CASSPGRYSYEQYL.

This clonotype has a count of ten or more. A junction end diverges from the germline sequence, so it may reflect a read error. The CDR3 is CASMRVDLDF. Written as DNA, the CDR3 is TGTGCCAGCATGAGGGTAGACCTGGACTTC. This chain uses TRBV28 with TRBJ2-7, with D possibly matching TRBD2 (5 bases). Germline V lookup: CDR1 MDHEN, CDR2 SYDVKM. The CDR3 loop spans 10 amino acids. Drawing the rest from reference TRBV28 and TRBJ2-7, the complete variable domain is DVKVTQSSRYLVKRTGEKVFLECVQDMDHENMFWYRQDPGLGLRLIYFSYDVKMKEKGDIPEGYSVSREKKERFSLILESASTNQTSMYLCASMRVDLDFGPGTRLTVT.

This clonotype was seen many times. The chain recombines TRBV11-1 with TRBJ2-7; possible D gene TRBD2, 5 bases. Trimming removed 4 bases from V and 2 bases from J, with 9 bases in between. CDR3 length: 13 residues. Germline V gene sequence: CDR1 SGHAT, CDR2 FQDESV (reference sequence). CDR3 region: CASSSGSAYEQYF. CDR3 DNA sequence: TGTGCCAGCAGCTCGGGGTCCGCCTACGAGCAGTACTTC.

This clonotype was seen ten or more times. V is TRBV9 and J is TRBJ2-5, with D perhaps matching TRBD1 or TRBD2 (6 bases each). From germline, CDR1 is SGDLS and CDR2 YYNGEE. This CDR3 contains 14 residues. The germline V and J ends were trimmed by 4 bases and 1 base, with 11 bases remaining between them. The CDR3 spells CASSKTGAQETQYF. The CDR3 DNA follows: TGTGCCAGCAGCAAGACGGGGGCCCAAGAGACCCAGTACTTC. The variable domain in full, completed from reference TRBV9 and TRBJ2-5, reads DSGVTQTPKHLITATGQRVTLRCSPRSGDLSVYWYQQSLDQGLQFLIQYYNGEERAKGNILERFSAQQFPDLHSELNLSSLELGDSALYFCASSKTGAQETQYFGPGTRLLVL.

This clonotype was recorded many times. The V and J genes are TRBV12-3 or TRBV12-4 and TRBJ2-3; D ambiguous. V was trimmed by 3 bases and J by 3 bases, leaving 16 bases between them. The CDR3 runs to 16 residues. In DNA, the CDR3 is TGTGCCAGCAGTTTTGGAGTCCCGCGCGTTACAGATACGCAGTATTTT. It codes for CASSFGVPRVTDTQYF.